This TCR beta chain was retrieved from a study of beta chain features in type 1 diabetes (dated by TCRdb to about 2018). Describing the broader study: Mean age, gender distribution, total cell number and subset yield were not different between patients and healthy donors. Naive and central memory subsets were obtained from all 30 or so donors, but regulatory and stem cell-like memory subsets were isolated from only 8 patients and roughly 8 healthy donors. The study compared the TCRB repertoires of sorted circulating CD4+ T cell subsets in recently diagnosed type 1 diabetes patients with those in matched healthy donors. A total of about 99,000,000 sorted cells were examined across all samples, and RNA yield correlated strongly with the number of cells per subset.

For this clone: No antigen is known for it. No base quality values were provided; no much bigger clone lies one nucleotide off.

Each donor gave one peripheral blood draw, approximately 110 mL on average, collected into heparinised tubes. Naive, central memory, regulatory and stem cell-like memory CD4+ T cells were sorted on a BD FACSAria II using a panel including CD45RO, CCR7, CD25, CD127, CD95 and CD27. A purity above 98% was achieved for all sorted populations. PBMCs were isolated right away by Lymphoprep density gradient centrifugation and were stained directly, without culture. Samples were stained and sorted in pairs, with one healthy donor and one patient per experiment, so that batch effects were minimized. What the work shows at the level of the full study, not this receptor alone: Patients with type 1 diabetes made fewer insertions and deleted more nucleotides at VDJ recombination sites, implying thymic rearrangement abnormalities. Sequencing cDNA rather than genomic DNA could over-represent highly expressing activated cells, although activation and CD3 levels did not differ between groups. In all four CD4+ subsets, TCRB CDR3 length was moderately but significantly shorter in type 1 diabetes patients. Shorter templates might have been favored by PCR, but patient and control samples were amplified and corrected together, so both groups would have been affected equally by any skew. Because small numbers of individuals were included in the HLA sub-analyses, any influence of HLA type on TCRB rearrangement was left unresolved. The naive, central memory and regulatory TCRB repertoires appeared to resemble one another more closely among patients than among healthy donors.

All of the isolated RNA was reverse transcribed with the High Capacity cDNA Reverse Transcription Kit, so expressed TCRB transcripts were sequenced. Deep immunoSEQ sequencing was performed on naive, central memory and regulatory T cell samples, with an average of roughly 3.3 million total reads per sample. After sorted cells were lysed in RLT buffer, RNA was extracted with DNase-treated RNeasy Micro or Mini kits, with the choice depending on cell number. Each cell subset was processed separately to prevent cross-contamination, with patient and healthy donor samples processed together. TCRB sequences were amplified from cDNA with the immunoSEQ multiplex PCR, producing 87-bp fragments spanning the CDR3 region. Amplicons were sequenced on the Illumina HiSeq platform. The authors processed their data as follows. PCR bias was computationally corrected using synthetic template baselines, reads within Hamming distance 2 were collapsed, and singletons that could not be merged were discarded. By aligning reads against IMGT, V, D and J genes, CDR3 length, and insertions or deletions at six rearrangement sites were assigned. Within each subset, clonotype counts were normalized to the number of sorted cells before true diversity and Gini coefficients were calculated with the tcR R package. The overlap coefficient, calculated on TCRB nucleotide sequences, was used to measure repertoire sharing. Out-of-frame TCRB sequences from naive cells were analyzed to stand in for the pre-selection repertoire. The table comes from immuneACCESS by way of TCRdb, which keeps in-frame sequences with V and J called. Part of the clones is missing from these tables; in studies checked, under half for an unresolved V gene and the rest for unknown reasons. V and J calls and clone size are those listed in that table; D and trimming were worked out from the DNA. A total of hundreds of thousands of clones appear in this sample, roughly 11% of them only once. Of the sample, around 0.017% falls within the top ten clones.

From V the trimming removes 2 bases and from J it removes 3 bases, while the gene matches leave 6 bases of the junction unaccounted for. CDR1 and CDR2, per the germline V gene, are KGHSH and LQKENI. Taken from cysteine to phenylalanine, the CDR3 has 16 residues. Only CDR3 DNA is held: 48 bases, read in frame from base 1. Sequenced sample: naive CD4+ T cells from blood. The sample's cell subset or site label, decoded: true naive CD4+ T cells. The V gene is TRBV18 and the J gene is TRBJ1-1; TRBD1 matches 10 bases in the middle. The clonotype originates from a young man with type 1 diabetes. Here the CDR3 is given as CASSPRDRGTDTEAFF. The sequence in DNA is TGTGCCAGCTCACCAAGGGACAGGGGCACGGACACTGAAGCTTTCTTT.